This is a list of T cell receptor beta chains from one sample in a study of blood T cell repertoires in COVID-19. The protocol was immunoSEQ multiplex PCR, while the TCRdb copy is restricted to in-frame clones and leaves out a portion. The data contain over 200,000 clones, 88% of them singletons. The sample comprised peripheral blood. These receptors originate from a woman in her fifties or sixties with acute or convalescent COVID-19. The CDR3 runs from the conserved cysteine through the conserved F or W. D genes are given only for firm matches. Only some rows state a clone size, as once, few, many or a class for expanded clones.

>TRBJ1-6|TRBV3-1/TRBV3-2|-|-
CASSHMDRPNSPLHF
TGTGCCAGCAGCCACATGGACAGACCAAATTCACCCCTCCACTTT
>TRBJ2-7|TRBV19|-|TRBD1
CASSRTPTGEAYEQYF
TGTGCCAGTAGTCGTACCCCGACAGGGGAAGCCTACGAGCAGTACTTC
>TRBJ2-1|TRBV12-3/TRBV12-4|once|TRBD1
CASNSGTDNEQFF
TGTGCCAGCAATTCCGGGACAGACAATGAGCAGTTCTTC
>TRBJ2-3|TRBV7-2|once|-
CASSLGSPGRDTQYF
TGTGCCAGCAGCTTAGGATCGCCAGGCAGAGATACGCAGTATTTT
>TRBJ2-5|TRBV5-6|-|-
CASSLWSRETQYF
TGTGCCAGCAGCTTGTGGTCCAGAGAGACCCAGTACTTC
>TRBJ1-2|TRBV9|few|TRBD1
CASSVDRGYGYTF
TGTGCCAGCAGCGTAGACAGGGGCTATGGCTACACCTTC
>TRBJ1-5|TRBV30|-|-
CAWSGTGLPNQPQHF
TGTGCCTGGAGTGGAACAGGGTTGCCCAATCAGCCCCAGCATTTT
>TRBJ2-1|TRBV19|-|-
CASRLAPTYYNEQFF
TGTGCCAGTAGGCTAGCCCCCACTTACTACAATGAGCAGTTCTTC
>TRBJ1-1|TRBV6-6|-|TRBD1
CASRTGQMNTEAFF
TGTGCCAGCAGAACGGGACAGATGAACACTGAAGCTTTCTTT
>TRBJ2-7|TRBV7-2|few|-
CASSTQGYEQYF
TGTGCCAGCAGCACACAGGGTTACGAGCAGTACTTC
>TRBJ2-5|TRBV9|-|TRBD2
CASSLGLAGDKGETQYF
TGTGCCAGCAGCCTTGGACTAGCGGGAGACAAGGGTGAGACCCAGTACTTC
>TRBJ2-2|TRBV6-2/TRBV6-3|-|-
CASSLIKNSVPGELFF
TGTGCCAGCAGCCTGATCAAGAATAGCGTACCCGGGGAGCTGTTTTTT
>TRBJ1-4|TRBV4-1|-|TRBD1
CASMRQGGEKLFF
TGCGCCAGCATGCGACAGGGAGGTGAAAAACTGTTTTTT
>TRBJ1-2|TRBV5-1|-|-
CASSLDGGLLGYTF
TGCGCCAGCAGCTTGGACGGCGGACTCTTGGGCTACACCTTC
>TRBJ1-2|TRBV5-5|-|-
CASSFSTGTFRGYTF
TGTGCCAGCAGCTTTTCAACAGGGACGTTCCGTGGCTACACCTTC
>TRBJ1-2|TRBV5-1|-|-
CASSSGGGNYGYTF
TGCGCCAGCAGCTCCGGAGGCGGTAACTATGGCTACACCTTC
>TRBJ2-7|TRBV11-2|-|-
CASIPLFRGPEQYF
TGTGCCAGCATCCCTCTTTTTAGGGGTCCCGAGCAGTACTTC
>TRBJ2-1|TRBV5-1|-|TRBD2
CASSLEGLAGVGEQFF
TGCGCCAGCAGCTTGGAGGGACTAGCGGGAGTCGGTGAGCAGTTCTTC
>TRBJ2-7|TRBV9|-|TRBD1
CASSVGGQGIYEQYF
TGTGCCAGCAGCGTAGGGGGACAGGGGATATACGAGCAGTACTTC
>TRBJ2-7|TRBV3-1/TRBV3-2|-|-
CASSQAGAPSYEQYF
TGTGCCAGCAGCCAAGCAGGGGCCCCTTCCTACGAGCAGTACTTC
>TRBJ1-6|TRBV10-3|-|TRBD1
CAIRGTENSPLHF
TGTGCCATCAGAGGGACAGAGAATTCACCCCTCCACTTT
>TRBJ2-7|TRBV4-2|-|TRBD2
CASSPPLAGDRSSYEQYF
TGTGCCAGCAGCCCCCCTTTGGCGGGGGATAGGAGCTCCTACGAGCAGTACTTC
>TRBJ1-1|TRBV12-3/TRBV12-4|-|-
CASSLLQGTEAFF
TGTGCCAGCAGTTTACTACAGGGCACTGAAGCTTTCTTT
>TRBJ2-7|TRBV28|-|TRBD1
CASSPSTGGSYEQYF
TGTGCCAGCAGTCCCTCGACAGGGGGCTCCTACGAGCAGTACTTC
>TRBJ2-7|TRBV19|-|-
CASSPRGLRDEQYF
TGTGCCAGTAGTCCTAGGGGGTTACGGGACGAGCAGTACTTC
>TRBJ1-1|TRBV27|-|TRBD1
CASSLGQGQGGTEAFF
TGTGCCAGCAGTTTAGGACAGGGGCAAGGAGGAACTGAAGCTTTCTTT
>TRBJ1-4|TRBV2|-|-
CASRGAPNEKLFF
TGTGCCAGCAGAGGAGCACCTAATGAAAAACTGTTTTTT
>TRBJ1-1|TRBV19|-|TRBD1
CASRVAGGLDTEAFF
TGTGCCAGTCGCGTTGCAGGGGGCTTGGACACTGAAGCTTTCTTT
>TRBJ2-1|TRBV7-2|-|TRBD1
CASSLVGSTGLRYNEQFF
TGTGCCAGCAGCTTAGTAGGGTCGACAGGGCTACGCTACAATGAGCAGTTCTTC
>TRBJ1-1|TRBV5-5|-|TRBD1
CASSIRDRAEAFF
TGTGCCAGCAGCATCCGGGACAGGGCCGAAGCTTTCTTT
>TRBJ1-1|TRBV7-8|-|-
CASSLDSVMNTEAFF
TGTGCCAGCAGCTTAGATTCAGTAATGAACACTGAAGCTTTCTTT
>TRBJ2-7|TRBV7-9|-|TRBD2
CASSWGSGAYEQYF
TGTGCCAGCAGCTGGGGTAGCGGGGCCTACGAGCAGTACTTC
>TRBJ2-3|TRBV9|-|-
CASSPSTDTQYF
TGTGCCAGCAGCCCAAGCACAGATACGCAGTATTTT
>TRBJ2-7|TRBV5-6|-|TRBD2
CASSAEAGVPYEQYF
TGTGCCAGCAGCGCCGAGGCGGGAGTCCCCTACGAGCAGTACTTC
>TRBJ1-1|TRBV19|-|TRBD1
CASSIDRGRGPIFDTEAFF
TGTGCCAGTAGTATAGATCGGGGCAGGGGGCCGATTTTTGACACTGAAGCTTTCTTT
>TRBJ2-5|TRBV9|-|TRBD2
CASSVGLAAQETQYF
TGTGCCAGCAGCGTGGGACTAGCGGCTCAAGAGACCCAGTACTTC
>TRBJ1-1|TRBV14|-|-
CASSHEIGGEAFF
TGTGCCAGCAGCCACGAGATCGGCGGTGAAGCTTTCTTT
>TRBJ2-2|TRBV19|few|-
CASSFRDTNTGELFF
TGTGCCAGTAGTTTCCGGGACACAAACACCGGGGAGCTGTTTTTT
>TRBJ2-2|TRBV7-3|-|TRBD1
CASSFLRGQGAAGELFF
TGTGCCAGCAGCTTCCTCCGAGGACAGGGGGCAGCCGGGGAGCTGTTTTTT
>TRBJ1-1|TRBV4-1|-|TRBD1
CASSQFPGQGTNTEAFF
TGCGCCAGCAGCCAGTTCCCGGGACAGGGGACGAACACTGAAGCTTTCTTT
>TRBJ1-2|TRBV5-1|-|TRBD1
CASSSGGTYGYTF
TGCGCCAGCAGCTCAGGGGGGACCTATGGCTACACCTTC
>TRBJ2-2|TRBV7-2|-|TRBD2
CASSLKKASGGLNTGELFF
TGTGCCAGCAGCTTAAAAAAGGCTAGCGGGGGCTTGAACACCGGGGAGCTGTTTTTT
>TRBJ2-3|TRBV7-9|-|-
CASSLQDTDTQYF
TGTGCCAGCAGCTTGCAGGACACAGATACGCAGTATTTT
>TRBJ2-5|TRBV24-1|-|-
CATSEGGTGRQETQYF
TGTGCCACCAGTGAAGGCGGCACAGGGCGACAAGAGACCCAGTACTTC
>TRBJ2-5|TRBV10-3|-|TRBD2
CAISAPGGLAGQETQYF
TGTGCCATCAGTGCCCCCGGGGGACTAGCGGGCCAAGAGACCCAGTACTTC
>TRBJ2-1|TRBV27|once|TRBD2
CASSLSWREGRIYNEQFF
TGTGCCAGCAGTTTATCGTGGCGGGAGGGCCGTATATACAATGAGCAGTTCTTC
>TRBJ2-5|TRBV11-2|few|TRBD1
CASSYTGTGAGETQYF
TGTGCCAGCAGCTATACCGGGACAGGGGCTGGGGAGACCCAGTACTTC
>TRBJ1-6|TRBV28|-|-
CASSFILNNSPLHF
TGTGCCAGCAGTTTTATTCTTAATAATTCACCCCTCCACTTT
>TRBJ1-1|TRBV7-9|-|-
CASSQRRGEITFTEAFF
TGTGCCAGCAGCCAAAGGAGAGGTGAAATAACATTTACTGAAGCTTTCTTT
>TRBJ2-7|TRBV9|-|-
CASSVGLGRDYEQYF
TGTGCCAGCAGCGTAGGTTTGGGGCGGGACTACGAGCAGTACTTC